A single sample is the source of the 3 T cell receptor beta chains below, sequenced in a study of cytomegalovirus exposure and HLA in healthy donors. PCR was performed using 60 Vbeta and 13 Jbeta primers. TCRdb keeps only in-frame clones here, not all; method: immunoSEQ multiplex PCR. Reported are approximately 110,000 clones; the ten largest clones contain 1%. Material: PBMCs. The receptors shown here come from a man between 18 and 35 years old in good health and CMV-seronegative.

As DNA, the CDR3 is TGTGCCACCAGCAGGAGTGACAGGGGGACTGAAGCTTTCTTT. Translated, it gives CATSRSDRGTEAFF. The chain couples TRBV15 to TRBJ1-1; 9 nucleotides match TRBD1. Germline loops: CDR1 LNHNV, CDR2 YYDKDF (reference sequence). V trimming: 3 bases; J trimming: 5 bases; junction bases outside the gene matches: 4. CDR3 length equals 14 residues.

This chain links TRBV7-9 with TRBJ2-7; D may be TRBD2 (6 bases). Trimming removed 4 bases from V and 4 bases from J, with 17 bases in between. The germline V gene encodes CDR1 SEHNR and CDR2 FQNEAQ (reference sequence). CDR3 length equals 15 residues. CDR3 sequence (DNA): TGTGCCAGCAGCTCTCCGGGGAGGTCTTTTTACGAGCAGTACTTC. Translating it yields CASSSPGRSFYEQYF.

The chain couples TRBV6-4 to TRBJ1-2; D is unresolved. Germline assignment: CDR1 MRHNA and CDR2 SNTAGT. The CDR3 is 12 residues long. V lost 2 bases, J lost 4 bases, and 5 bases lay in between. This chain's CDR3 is CASSDSSYGYTF. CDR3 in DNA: TGTGCCAGCAGTGACAGCTCCTATGGCTACACCTTC.